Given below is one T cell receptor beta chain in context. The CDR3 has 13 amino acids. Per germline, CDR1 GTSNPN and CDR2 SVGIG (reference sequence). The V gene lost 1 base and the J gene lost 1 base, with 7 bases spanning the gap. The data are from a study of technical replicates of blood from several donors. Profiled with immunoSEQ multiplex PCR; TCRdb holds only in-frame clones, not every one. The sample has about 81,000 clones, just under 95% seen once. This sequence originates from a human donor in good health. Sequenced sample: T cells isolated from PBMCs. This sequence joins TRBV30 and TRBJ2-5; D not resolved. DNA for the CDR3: TGTGCCTGGAGTGCAGGTTCCCAAGAGACCCAGTACTTC. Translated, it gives CAWSAGSQETQYF.